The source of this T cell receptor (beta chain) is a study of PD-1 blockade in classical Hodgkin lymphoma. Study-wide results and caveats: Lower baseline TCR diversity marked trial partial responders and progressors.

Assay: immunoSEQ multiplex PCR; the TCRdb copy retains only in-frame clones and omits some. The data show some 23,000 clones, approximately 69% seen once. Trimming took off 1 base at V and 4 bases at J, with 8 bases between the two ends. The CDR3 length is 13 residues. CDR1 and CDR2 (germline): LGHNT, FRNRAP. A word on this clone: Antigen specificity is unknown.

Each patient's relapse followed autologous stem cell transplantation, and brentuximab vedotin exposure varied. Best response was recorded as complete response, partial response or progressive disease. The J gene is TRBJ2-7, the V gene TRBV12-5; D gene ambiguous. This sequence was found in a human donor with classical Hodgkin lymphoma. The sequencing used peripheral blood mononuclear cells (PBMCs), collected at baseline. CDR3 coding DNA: TGTGCTAGTGGTTTGGGGCGCATTTACGAGCAGTACTTC. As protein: CASGLGRIYEQYF.